The 9 T cell receptor beta chains given below trace back to one sample, sequenced in a study of long-term antiretroviral therapy in people with HIV. An immunoSEQ assay, version v3.0, was performed at survey level. The table came from immunoSEQ multiplex PCR; TCRdb's copy has only in-frame clones and leaves some out. The sample carries about 25,000 clones, around 80% recorded once. The material was unsorted PBMCs, obtained roughly 4.5 years after starting antiretroviral therapy. Source of these receptors: a man aged 25-45 years with HIV.

The rearrangement links TRBV5-5 to TRBJ1-5, with D perhaps matching TRBD1 (6 bases). Per the germline V gene, CDR1 is SGHKS and CDR2 is YYEKEE (reference sequence). The CDR3 consists of 16 residues. Trimming stripped 0 bases from V and 2 bases from J, with 12 bases between. CDR3 protein: CASSLGGGVGNQPQHF. The CDR3 DNA sequence: TGTGCCAGCAGCTTGGGAGGGGGTGTTGGCAATCAGCCCCAGCATTTT.

The chain joins TRBV9 to TRBJ2-1; possible D gene TRBD2, 6 bases. V gave up 7 bases and J gave up 7 bases, with 27 bases separating them. The CDR3 is 17 residues long. Looked up from germline, CDR1 is SGDLS and CDR2 is YYNGEE. The CDR3 is CASGDSIATVGGNEQFF. The CDR3 DNA is TGTGCCAGCGGGGATAGTATAGCGACAGTGGGAGGAAATGAGCAGTTCTTC.

The chain employs TRBV6-5 and TRBJ1-2; unclear D gene. Germline CDR1 reads MNHEY; CDR2 reads SVGAGI. This CDR3 is 15 amino acids long. Between the trimmed V and J ends, which lost 5 bases and 7 bases, there was a span of 20 bases. The CDR3 DNA reads as TGTGCCAGCAGTCATTATAACTCACCCGTCTTTGGCTACACCTTC. It yields the protein CASSHYNSPVFGYTF.

J is TRBJ1-3 and V is TRBV4-3; 7 bases are shared with TRBD1. This CDR3 region has 16 residues. Germline V gives CDR1 LGHNA, CDR2 YSLEER. Trimming took 2 bases from V and 0 from J; bases not matched to a gene: 4. The CDR3 nucleotides read TGCGCCAGCAGCCAACTAGGGACAGCCTCTGGAAACACCATATATTTT. It yields the protein CASSQLGTASGNTIYF.

V is TRBV6-1 and J is TRBJ1-1, with D perhaps TRBD1 (5 bases). CDR3 length: 15 amino acids. V was clipped by 7 bases and J by 6 bases, with 21 bases between them. Germline lookup yields CDR1 MNHNS and CDR2 SASEGT. CDR3 sequence (DNA): TGTGCCAGCAAACGGGGACGAGAGGTATCCGCTGAAGCTTTCTTT. It specifies CASKRGREVSAEAFF.

This rearrangement joins TRBV19 to TRBJ1-5; D perhaps matches TRBD1 (5 bases). The CDR3 is 17 amino acids. Germline values: CDR1 LNHDA, CDR2 SQIVND (reference sequence). Deletions cut 0 bases from V and 4 bases from J, with 16 bases between. Here the CDR3 reads CASSIDPAGTVNQPQHF. Here the CDR3 DNA reads TGTGCCAGTAGTATAGACCCCGCCGGGACGGTGAATCAGCCCCAGCATTTT.

This clone is deemed medium-sized (0.01 to 0.1%). The V call is TRBV9, the J call TRBJ2-4; TRBD1 matches 7 bases. The length of the CDR3 is 16 residues. J was trimmed by 1 base and V by 0 bases; bases with no gene match: 4. Germline assignment: CDR1 SGDLS and CDR2 YYNGEE. CDR3 sequence reads: CASSVGQGVAKNIQYF. The CDR3 DNA reads TGTGCCAGCAGCGTAGGTCAGGGGGTGGCCAAAAACATTCAGTACTTC.

The chain has TRBV7-9 and TRBJ2-1; D remains unclear. V shed 3 bases and J shed 4 bases, with 4 bases lying between them. The CDR3 has 12 residues. CDR1 SEHNR and CDR2 FQNEAQ come from the germline V gene (reference sequence). CDR3 in amino acids: CASSFLYNEQFF. Here the CDR3 DNA reads TGTGCCAGCAGCTTTCTATACAATGAGCAGTTCTTC.

This clone was found a few times. The rearrangement joins TRBV23-1 to TRBJ1-2; 11 bases line up with TRBD1. TRBV23-1 is annotated as an ORF whose role is uncertain. The J segment lost 8 bases and the V segment lost 0 bases, leaving 20 bases of the junction unmatched. The CDR3 extends over 20 amino acids. In DNA, the CDR3 is TGCGCCAGCAGTCAATCGCGGGGTCTAATGGGGACAGGGGGTTCGGGGGGCTACACCTTC. Translated: CASSQSRGLMGTGGSGGYTF.